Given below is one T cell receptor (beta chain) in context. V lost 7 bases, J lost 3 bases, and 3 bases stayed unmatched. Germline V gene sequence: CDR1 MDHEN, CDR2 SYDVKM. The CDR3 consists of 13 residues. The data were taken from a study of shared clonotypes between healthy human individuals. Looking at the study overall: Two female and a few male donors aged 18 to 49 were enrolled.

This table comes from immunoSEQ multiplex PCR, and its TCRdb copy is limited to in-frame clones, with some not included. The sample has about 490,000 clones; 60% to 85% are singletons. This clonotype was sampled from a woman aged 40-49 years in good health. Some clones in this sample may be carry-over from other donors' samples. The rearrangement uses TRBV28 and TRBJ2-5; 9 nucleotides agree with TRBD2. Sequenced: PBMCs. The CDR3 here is CASTVAGEETQYF. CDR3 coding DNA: TGTGCCAGCACCGTAGCGGGAGAAGAGACCCAGTACTTC.